This T cell receptor beta chain emerged from a study of metastatic and nonmetastatic thyroid tumors. Study as a whole: Repertoires were compared across blood and tumor or nodule tissue from malignant and benign thyroid patients. Whole-study findings and limits: A significant increase in TCR beta diversity was reportedly seen in malignant thyroid tumors relative to benign nodules, in blood and tumor.

The germline CDR1 and CDR2 sequences are LNHDA and SQIVND (reference sequence). V was cut by 6 bases and J by 2 bases, with 18 bases left in between. The CDR3 length is 16 residues. TCRdb re-called the PCR reads through MiXCR. The top ten clones hold roughly 26% of a sample with 13,000 to 15,000 clones, roughly 3.5% of them seen once. Every patient underwent thyroid surgery untreated. This clone has more than one count but fewer than ten. No antigen is known for it. The sample comprised tumor tissue. This clonotype was sampled from a female donor with papillary thyroid cancer or a benign thyroid nodule (not recorded which). Some clones in this sample may be carry-over from other donors' samples. The genes are TRBV19 and TRBJ2-3; possibly TRBD1 or TRBD2 for D (5 bases each). Written as DNA, the CDR3 is TGTGCCAGTAGCAGTCAGAGTGGGGGTCCCACAGATACGCAGTATTTT. This gives the protein CASSSQSGGPTDTQYF.